Below, 8 T cell receptor beta chains from the same sample are listed, as sequenced in a study of blood T cell repertoires in COVID-19. Repertoires were generated with immunoSEQ multiplex PCR, while TCRdb's copy carries only in-frame clones and drops some. The repertoire holds 200,000 to 250,000 clones, roughly nine tenths seen once, with 11% in the top ten. Material: PBMCs or T cells enriched from blood (not recorded which). These receptors all stem from a man in his thirties or forties who had recovered from COVID-19.

This clone was seen just once. Compared with germline, one end of the junction differs, possibly owing to a read error. V is TRBV7-7 and J is TRBJ2-5; D may be TRBD1 (5 bases). The CDR3 is made up of 14 amino acids. CDR1 and CDR2 from the germline V gene are SSHAT and FNYEAQ (reference sequence). The CDR3 bases are TGTGCTAGCAGCTCCATATCAGGGTCGAAGACCCAGTACTTC. It yields the protein CASSSISGSKTQYF.

The chain has TRBV12-3 or TRBV12-4 and TRBJ1-5, with D maybe TRBD1 (6 bases). The CDR3 is 13 residues long. Trimming cost V 6 bases and J 6 bases, with 12 bases left between them. The CDR3: CASRGQWVQPQHF. In DNA form, the CDR3 reads TGTGCCAGCAGAGGACAGTGGGTTCAGCCCCAGCATTTT.

V usage is TRBV18 and J usage is TRBJ2-2, with D possibly TRBD2 on 6 matching bases. With 7 bases removed from V and 0 bases from J, the gap between germline ends came to 15 bases. The germline CDR1 and CDR2 sequences are KGHSH and LQKENI. The CDR3 contains 16 residues. CDR3 bases: TGTGCCAGCTTCCCCCGGGGCGGGGCGAACACCGGGGAGCTGTTTTTT. It translates to CASFPRGGANTGELFF.

This clone was found a few times. This rearrangement joins TRBV9 to TRBJ1-5, with 7 bases that match TRBD1. The V and J ends lost 0 bases and 4 bases, in that order; junction bases with no gene match: 4. Germline assignment: CDR1 SGDLS and CDR2 YYNGEE. The CDR3 sequence is 15 residues long. For the CDR3, the DNA is TGTGCCAGCAGCGTAGAAGGGGGCTGGAATCAGCCCCAGCATTTT. Protein product: CASSVEGGWNQPQHF.

This clone was found once. The chain uses TRBV5-1 and TRBJ1-2, with D unclear. This CDR3 has 11 residues. The ends were cut back, 6 bases at V and 5 bases at J, with 8 bases in the middle. The V gene's germline CDR1 is SGHRS and CDR2 YFSETQ. Here the CDR3 DNA reads TGCGCCAGCACAGGAGGGTATGGCTACACCTTC. Translation: CASTGGYGYTF.

The chain has TRBV10-3 and TRBJ2-7; 9 positions agree with TRBD1. After removal of 4 bases from V and 4 bases from J, the junction contained 29 bases not matched to a gene. From germline, CDR1 is ENHRY and CDR2 SYGVKD. The CDR3 has 22 residues. CDR3 in amino acids: CAISGDREAEDGRIVENYEQYF. Written as DNA, the CDR3 is TGTGCCATCAGTGGGGACAGGGAGGCCGAGGACGGAAGGATTGTAGAGAATTACGAGCAGTACTTC.

The chain employs TRBV7-9 and TRBJ1-2, with a tentative D call TRBD1 (5 bases). Deletions cut 4 bases from V and 8 bases from J, with 14 bases between. The length of the CDR3 is 13 residues. Looked up from germline, CDR1 is SEHNR and CDR2 is FQNEAQ (reference sequence). The CDR3 region is CASSWGGTKGYTF. The CDR3 nucleotides read TGTGCCAGCAGCTGGGGCGGAACGAAAGGCTACACCTTC.

This clone was counted a few times. The chain uses TRBV28 and TRBJ1-2; TRBD1 is a possible D gene (6 bases). Germline CDR1 is MDHEN and CDR2 is SYDVKM. V was shortened by 7 bases and J by 8 bases, with 17 bases between the two germline ends. The CDR3 length is 13 residues. The CDR3 DNA follows: TGTGCCAGCACTTCCGGGGGGCGAATAGGCTACACCTTC. It is translated as CASTSGGRIGYTF.